This T cell receptor (beta chain) derives from a study of technical replicates of blood from several donors (dated by TCRdb to about 2017). This clone was observed a single time. It lacks a known antigen. No much larger clone is present one base from it, and per-base qualities are unavailable. Library prep was done by the immunoSEQ multiplex PCR assay. TCRdb stores this immuneACCESS table with in-frame sequences only. Part of the clones is absent; in the studies checked, under half of the shortfall reflects unresolved V genes, and no reason is known for the rest. This sample gives 65,000 to 80,000 clones in total; approximately 95% of them show up just once. The ten largest clones add up to around 0.24% of the sample. CDR1 and CDR2, per the germline V gene, are SQVTM and ANQGSEA. Trimming takes 3 bases off V and 5 bases off J; junction bases not matched to a gene: 8. Spanning cysteine to phenylalanine, the CDR3 consists of 14 amino acids. The kept DNA is CDR3 alone, 42 bases in frame from the first base.

This chain is built from TRBV29-1 and TRBJ1-1; the central 8 bases match TRBD1. The receptor's source is a human donor in good health. The sequenced sample consisted of T cells isolated from PBMCs. The CDR3 loop reads CSVDGQGAGTEAFF. At the DNA level, the sequence is TGCAGCGTTGACGGGCAGGGGGCGGGTACTGAAGCTTTCTTT.